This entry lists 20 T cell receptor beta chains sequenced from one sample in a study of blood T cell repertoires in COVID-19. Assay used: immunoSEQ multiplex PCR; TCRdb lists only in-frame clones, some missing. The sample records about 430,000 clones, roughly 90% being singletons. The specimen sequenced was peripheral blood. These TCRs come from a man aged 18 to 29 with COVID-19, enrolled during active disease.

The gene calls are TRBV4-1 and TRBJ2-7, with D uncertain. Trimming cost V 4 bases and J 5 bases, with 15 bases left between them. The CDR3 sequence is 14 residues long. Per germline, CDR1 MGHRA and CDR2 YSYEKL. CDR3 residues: CASSRSHSRDEQYF. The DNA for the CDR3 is TGCGCCAGCAGCCGCTCCCACTCACGCGACGAGCAGTACTTC.

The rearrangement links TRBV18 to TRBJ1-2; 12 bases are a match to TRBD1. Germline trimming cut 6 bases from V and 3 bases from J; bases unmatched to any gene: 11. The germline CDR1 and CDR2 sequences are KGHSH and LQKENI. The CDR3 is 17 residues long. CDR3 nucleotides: TGTGCCAGCTCTCCCGCGGCGGGGACAGGGGGCGACTATGGCTACACCTTC. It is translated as CASSPAAGTGGDYGYTF.

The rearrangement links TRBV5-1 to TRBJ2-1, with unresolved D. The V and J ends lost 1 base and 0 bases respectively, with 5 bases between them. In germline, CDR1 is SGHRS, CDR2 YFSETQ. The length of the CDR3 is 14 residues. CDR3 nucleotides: TGCGCCAGCAGCTTGCCGAGCTCCTACAATGAGCAGTTCTTC. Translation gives CASSLPSSYNEQFF.

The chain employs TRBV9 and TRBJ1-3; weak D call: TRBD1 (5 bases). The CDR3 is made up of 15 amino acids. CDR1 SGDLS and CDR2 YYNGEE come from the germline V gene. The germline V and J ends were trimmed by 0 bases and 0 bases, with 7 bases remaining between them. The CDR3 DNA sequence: TGTGCCAGCAGCGTAGGTGGGGCCTCTGGAAACACCATATATTTT. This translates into CASSVGGASGNTIYF.

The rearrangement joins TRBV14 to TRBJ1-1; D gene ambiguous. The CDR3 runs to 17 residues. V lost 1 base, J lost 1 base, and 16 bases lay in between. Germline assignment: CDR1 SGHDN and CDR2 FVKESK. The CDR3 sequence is CASSQGRRLTPNTEAFF. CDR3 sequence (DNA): TGTGCCAGCAGCCAAGGGAGGCGATTGACTCCGAACACTGAAGCTTTCTTT.

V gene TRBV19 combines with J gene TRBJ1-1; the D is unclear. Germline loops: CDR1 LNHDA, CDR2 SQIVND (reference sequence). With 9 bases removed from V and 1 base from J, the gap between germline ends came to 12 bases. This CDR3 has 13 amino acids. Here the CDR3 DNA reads TGTGCCAGCCGGTGGGGAGGGAACACTGAAGCTTTCTTT. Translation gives CASRWGGNTEAFF.

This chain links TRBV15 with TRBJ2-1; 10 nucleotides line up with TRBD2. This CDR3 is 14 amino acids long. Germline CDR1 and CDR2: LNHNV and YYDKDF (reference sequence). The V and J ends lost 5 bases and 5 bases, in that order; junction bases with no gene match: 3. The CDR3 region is CATSAGLADNEQFF. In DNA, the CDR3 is TGTGCCACCAGCGCAGGACTAGCGGACAATGAGCAGTTCTTC.

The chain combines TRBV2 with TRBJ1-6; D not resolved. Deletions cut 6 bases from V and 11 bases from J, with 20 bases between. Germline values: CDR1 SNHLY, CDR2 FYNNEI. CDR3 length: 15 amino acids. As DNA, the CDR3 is TGTGCCAGCAGCCCTCGGGAGCCTTCTTTTGCACCCCTCCACTTT. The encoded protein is CASSPREPSFAPLHF.

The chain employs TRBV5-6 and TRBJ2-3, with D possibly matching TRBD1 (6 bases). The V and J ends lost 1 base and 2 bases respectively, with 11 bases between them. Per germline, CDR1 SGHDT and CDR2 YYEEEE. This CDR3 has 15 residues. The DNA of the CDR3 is TGTGCCAGCAGCTTGAGGGGGATAATCACAGATACGCAGTATTTT. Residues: CASSLRGIITDTQYF.

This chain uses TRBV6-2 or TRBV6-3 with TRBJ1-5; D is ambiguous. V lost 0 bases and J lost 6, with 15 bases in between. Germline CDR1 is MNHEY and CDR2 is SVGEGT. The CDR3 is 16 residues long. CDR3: CASSYSSGVVGQPQHF. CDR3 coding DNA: TGTGCCAGCAGTTACTCTTCCGGGGTTGTCGGTCAGCCCCAGCATTTT.

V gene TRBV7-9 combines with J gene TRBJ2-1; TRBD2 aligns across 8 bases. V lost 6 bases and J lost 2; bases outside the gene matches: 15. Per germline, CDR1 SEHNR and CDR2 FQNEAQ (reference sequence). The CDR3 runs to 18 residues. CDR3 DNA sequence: TGTGCCAGCAGGCTCCTAGAATCAAGCGGGAGTACCTACAATGAGCAGTTCTTC. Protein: CASRLLESSGSTYNEQFF. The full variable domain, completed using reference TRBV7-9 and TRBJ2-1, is DTGVSQNPRHKITKRGQNVTFRCDPISEHNRLYWYRQTLGQGPEFLTYFQNEAQLEKSRLLSDRFSAERPKGSFSTLEIQRTEQGDSAMYLCASRLLESSGSTYNEQFFGPGTRLTVL.

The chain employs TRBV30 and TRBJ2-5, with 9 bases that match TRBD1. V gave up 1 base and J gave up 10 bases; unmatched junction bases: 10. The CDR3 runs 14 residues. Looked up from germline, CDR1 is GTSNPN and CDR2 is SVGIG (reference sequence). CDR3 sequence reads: CAWSGGTGLSDQYF. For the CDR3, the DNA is TGTGCCTGGAGTGGGGGGACAGGGCTAAGCGACCAGTACTTC.

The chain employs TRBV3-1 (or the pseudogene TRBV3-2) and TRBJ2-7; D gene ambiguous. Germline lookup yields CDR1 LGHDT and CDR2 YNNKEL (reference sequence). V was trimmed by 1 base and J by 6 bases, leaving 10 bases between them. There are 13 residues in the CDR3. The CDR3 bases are TGTGCCAGCAGCCAAGGAAGCCGGAGCGAGCAGTACTTC. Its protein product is CASSQGSRSEQYF.

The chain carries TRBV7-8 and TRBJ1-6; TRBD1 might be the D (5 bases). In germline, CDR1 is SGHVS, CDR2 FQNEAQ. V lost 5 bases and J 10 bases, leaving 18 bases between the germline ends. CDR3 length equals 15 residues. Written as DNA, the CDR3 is TGTGCCAGCAGCCTCCAAGTCAGGGTGGGATCACCCCTCCACTTT. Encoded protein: CASSLQVRVGSPLHF.

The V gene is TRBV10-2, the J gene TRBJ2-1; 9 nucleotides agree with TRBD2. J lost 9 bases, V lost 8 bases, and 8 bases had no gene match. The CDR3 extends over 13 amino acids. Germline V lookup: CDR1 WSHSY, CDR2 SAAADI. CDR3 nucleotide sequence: TGCGCCAGCGGGACTAGCAGTTCGGGTGAGCAGTTCTTC. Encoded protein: CASGTSSSGEQFF.

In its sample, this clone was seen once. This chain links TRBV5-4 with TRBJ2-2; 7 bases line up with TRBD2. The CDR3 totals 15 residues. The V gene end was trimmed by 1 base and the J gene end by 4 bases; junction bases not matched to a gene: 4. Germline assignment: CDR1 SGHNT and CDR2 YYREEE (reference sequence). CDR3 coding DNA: TGTGCCAGCAGCTTGATATCTAGCGGCACCGGGGAGCTGTTTTTT. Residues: CASSLISSGTGELFF.

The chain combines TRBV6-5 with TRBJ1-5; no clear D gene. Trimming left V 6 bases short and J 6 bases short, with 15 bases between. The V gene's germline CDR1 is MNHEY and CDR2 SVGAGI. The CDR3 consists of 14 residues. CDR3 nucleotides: TGTGCCAGCAGAGCAGCGAGGGCGGCTCAGCCCCAGCATTTT. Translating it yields CASRAARAAQPQHF.

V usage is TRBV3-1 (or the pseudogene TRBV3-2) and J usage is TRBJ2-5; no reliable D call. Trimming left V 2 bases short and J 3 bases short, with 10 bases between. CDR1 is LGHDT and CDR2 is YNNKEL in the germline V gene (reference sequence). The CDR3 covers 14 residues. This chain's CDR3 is CASSQSLEKETQYF. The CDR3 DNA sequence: TGTGCCAGCAGCCAAAGTCTAGAGAAAGAGACCCAGTACTTC.

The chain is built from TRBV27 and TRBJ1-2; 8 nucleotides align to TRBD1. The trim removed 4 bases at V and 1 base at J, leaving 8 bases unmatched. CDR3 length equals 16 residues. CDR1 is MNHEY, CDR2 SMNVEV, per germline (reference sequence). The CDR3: CASSSKGTGINYGYTF. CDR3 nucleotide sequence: TGTGCCAGCAGTTCTAAAGGGACAGGTATTAACTATGGCTACACCTTC.

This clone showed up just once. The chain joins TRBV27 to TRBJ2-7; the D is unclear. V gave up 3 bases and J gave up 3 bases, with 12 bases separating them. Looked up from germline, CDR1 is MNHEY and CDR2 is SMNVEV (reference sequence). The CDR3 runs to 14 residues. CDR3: CASSFRRVDYEQYF. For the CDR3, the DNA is TGTGCCAGCAGTTTCCGTCGGGTAGACTACGAGCAGTACTTC.